This record covers a single T cell receptor (beta chain). The antigen is not known. The data derive from a study of T cell responses to AZD1222 COVID-19 vaccine. Generated by immunoSEQ multiplex PCR, the TCRdb table keeps only in-frame clones and is missing some. This sample carries around 110,000 clones, around nine tenths of them seen once, and the ten largest clones take roughly 6.2%. Germline V gene sequence: CDR1 MNHEY, CDR2 SVGEGT. This CDR3 region has 13 residues. V was pared by 4 bases and J by 6 bases, with 12 bases between. The study, taken as a whole, reports: Spike-specific TCR breadth and depth went up after people got two AZD1222 doses. Seropositive AZD1222 recipients at baseline numbered only five or six.

The TCR originated in an adult who received the AZD1222 COVID-19 vaccine. This chain connects TRBV6-2 or TRBV6-3 to TRBJ1-2; TRBD1 is a possible D gene (6 bases). Sequences were derived from peripheral blood, sampled 28 days after the second AZD1222 dose. CDR3 protein: CASSSRGPNGYTF. CDR3 nucleotide sequence: TGTGCCAGCAGTTCCAGGGGTCCCAATGGCTACACCTTC.